The 21 T cell receptor beta chains below all came from one sample that was sequenced in a study of early T cells in non-severe SARS-CoV-2 infection. TCRdb analysed the 5' RACE reads with MiXCR anew, one entry per CDR3 protein. The table has fewer than 80,000 distinct CDR3 sequences, about 4.9% seen once. The sequencing used whole blood, collected at baseline. The receptors were sampled from an adult who was a healthcare worker with PCR-confirmed SARS-CoV-2 infection or an uninfected control (not recorded which). The donor label of this sample is uncertain.

This clonotype appeared many times. The rearrangement uses TRBV24-1 and TRBJ2-1, with D possibly TRBD2 on 5 matching bases. This CDR3 has 14 residues. Trimming pared 6 bases from V and 0 bases from J, leaving 8 bases between. The germline gives CDR1 KGHDR, CDR2 SFDVKD. CDR3 bases: TGTGCCACCAGTCCGGGATCCTCCTACAATGAGCAGTTCTTC. This encodes CATSPGSSYNEQFF.

This clonotype has a count of ten or more. V usage is TRBV29-1 and J usage is TRBJ1-5, with a weak D call TRBD1 (6 bases). The germline CDR1 and CDR2 sequences are SQVTM and ANQGSEA. The CDR3 length is 14 residues. V dropped 0 bases and J dropped 6 bases, with 12 bases sitting between them. The CDR3 protein is CSVEDGGGAQPQHF. As DNA, the CDR3 is TGCAGCGTTGAAGATGGTGGGGGCGCTCAGCCCCAGCATTTT.

This clonotype was seen many times. The gene calls are TRBV20-1 and TRBJ2-7; D ambiguous. CDR3 size: 12 residues. Germline-derived CDR1 and CDR2 are DFQATT and SNEGSKA (reference sequence). V was cut by 6 bases and J by 6 bases, with 15 bases left in between. The CDR3 sequence: CSALPPGGEQYF. The CDR3 DNA is TGCAGTGCCCTGCCCCCCGGCGGCGAGCAGTACTTC.

This clonotype was detected ten times or more. CDR3 nucleotides: TGCAGTGCTAGAGATGCAGACAGGGGAATAGTGATTCAGTACTTC. Translated: CSARDADRGIVIQYF. V is TRBV20-1 and J is TRBJ2-4; 8 bases are shared with TRBD1. Looked up from germline, CDR1 is DFQATT and CDR2 is SNEGSKA (reference sequence). The CDR3 is made up of 15 amino acids. V was clipped by 0 bases and J by 10 bases; unmatched bases: 11.

This chain links TRBV12-5 with TRBJ1-1; D perhaps matches TRBD1 (5 bases). V lost 7 bases and J lost 7, with 13 bases in between. CDR1 and CDR2 (germline): LGHNT, FRNRAP. The CDR3 covers 12 residues. This CDR3 reads CASDCMGLEAFF. CDR3 nucleotide sequence: TGTGCTAGTGACTGCATGGGACTTGAAGCTTTCTTT.

This clonotype was counted at least ten times. The chain recombines TRBV30 with TRBJ1-2, with 7 bases that match TRBD1. Trimming took 1 base from V and 1 from J; bases not matched to a gene: 0. This CDR3 spans 13 amino acids. Germline V CDR1 and CDR2: GTSNPN, SVGIG (reference sequence). CDR3 loop: CAWSDRGNYGYTF. The CDR3 nucleotides read TGTGCCTGGAGTGACAGGGGTAACTATGGCTACACCTTC.

The chain couples TRBV29-1 to TRBJ2-5; possible D gene TRBD1, 6 bases. V lost 2 bases and J lost 4, with 17 bases in between. The CDR3 is made up of 15 amino acids. Germline-derived CDR1 and CDR2 are SQVTM and ANQGSEA. CDR3 sequence: CSVEPTGTFGETQYF. CDR3 in DNA: TGCAGCGTTGAACCGACCGGGACATTCGGAGAGACCCAGTACTTC.

The CDR3 region is CSVEETVFTEAFF. CDR3 in DNA: TGCAGCGTTGAAGAGACAGTCTTCACTGAAGCTTTCTTT. The chain is built from TRBV29-1 and TRBJ1-1; perhaps TRBD1 as D (5 bases). The V gene's germline CDR1 is SQVTM and CDR2 ANQGSEA. Trimming removed 0 bases from V and 4 bases from J, with 9 bases in between. The CDR3 consists of 13 residues. Full variable domain (remainder filled in from reference TRBV29-1 and TRBJ1-1): SAVISQKPSRDICQRGTSLTIQCQVDSQVTMMFWYRQQPGQSLTLIATANQGSEATYESGFVIDKFPISRPNLTFSTLTVSNMSPEDSSIYLCSVEETVFTEAFFGQGTRLTVV.

Notes on this clonotype: One junction end disagrees with the germline gene, perhaps due to a read error. The chain links TRBV7-7 to TRBJ1-5; no reliable D call. CDR1 is SSHAT, CDR2 FNYEAQ, per germline (reference sequence). CDR3 length: 16 residues. The CDR3, as DNA: TGTGCTAGCAGCACCTGGGGTGCTGATAGCAATCAGCCCCAGCATTTT. Translation gives CASSTWGADSNQPQHF.

At least ten counts were recorded for this clonotype. The V call is TRBV5-4, the J call TRBJ1-5, with TRBD1 identical over 7 bases. CDR1 is SGHNT and CDR2 is YYREEE in the germline V gene (reference sequence). J was trimmed by 4 bases and V by 4 bases; bases with no gene match: 2. The CDR3 has 13 amino acids. The CDR3 region is CASSGGQNQPQHF. DNA for the CDR3: TGTGCCAGCAGCGGGGGACAGAATCAGCCCCAGCATTTT.

This clonotype was observed at least ten times. The rearrangement joins TRBV29-1 to TRBJ2-5; tentatively, D is TRBD2 (6 bases). The V gene's germline CDR1 is SQVTM and CDR2 ANQGSEA. The CDR3 is made up of 14 amino acids. Trimming cost V 3 bases and J 0 bases, with 11 bases left between them. The CDR3 DNA reads TGCAGCGTTGATCGGGGGTCGCACCAAGAGACCCAGTACTTC. Translating it yields CSVDRGSHQETQYF.

The chain joins TRBV4-1 to TRBJ2-3, with 8 bases identical to TRBD2. The J segment lost 5 bases and the V segment lost 0 bases, leaving 10 bases of the junction unmatched. CDR1 MGHRA and CDR2 YSYEKL come from the germline V gene. The CDR3 consists of 17 residues. CDR3 region: CASSQEESGGSIDTQYF. CDR3 coding DNA: TGCGCCAGCAGCCAAGAGGAGTCGGGGGGGTCAATAGATACGCAGTATTTT.

The chain joins TRBV12-3 or TRBV12-4 to TRBJ2-3; D not resolved. The CDR3 covers 12 residues. V lost 6 bases and J 2 bases, leaving 6 bases between the germline ends. DNA for the CDR3: TGTGCCAGCAGGCAGAACACAGATACGCAGTATTTT. This translates into CASRQNTDTQYF.

Only a few counts were recorded for this clonotype. V and J are TRBV28 and TRBJ1-2, with TRBD1 identical over 8 bases. V was pared by 5 bases and J by 3 bases, with 8 bases of the junction left unmatched. Germline CDR1 MDHEN, CDR2 SYDVKM. The CDR3 runs to 15 residues. CDR3 nucleotide sequence: TGTGCCAGCAGTCCCACCCTGGACAGGGACTATGGCTACACCTTC. Its translation: CASSPTLDRDYGYTF.

The chain combines TRBV7-2 with TRBJ2-4; perhaps TRBD2 as D (6 bases). Germline CDR1 is SGHTA and CDR2 is FQGNSA. This CDR3 spans 17 amino acids. Trimming removed 1 base from V and 3 bases from J, with 16 bases in between. In DNA form, the CDR3 reads TGTGCCAGCAGCTTAGTGGGCGGGGAGTTGGGCAAAAACATTCAGTACTTC. Amino acid sequence: CASSLVGGELGKNIQYF.

This clonotype was seen only a few times. This chain links TRBV20-1 with TRBJ2-5; 8 bases fit TRBD1. With V trimmed by 6 bases and J by 8 bases, 8 bases remained unmatched. The germline CDR1 and CDR2 sequences are DFQATT and SNEGSKA (reference sequence). This CDR3 comprises 12 residues. CDR3 region: CSAWTGTSTQYF. The DNA of the CDR3 is TGCAGTGCGTGGACAGGGACGTCTACCCAGTACTTC.

This clonotype showed up many times. The V and J genes are TRBV7-3 and TRBJ2-5; maybe TRBD2 (5 bases). The CDR3 is made up of 14 amino acids. Germline CDR1 and CDR2: SGHTA and FQGTGA. Trimming removed 0 bases from V and 4 bases from J, with 9 bases in between. In nucleotides, the CDR3 is TGTGCCAGCAGCTTAACCCTAGCAGGAGAGACCCAGTACTTC. Translation gives CASSLTLAGETQYF.

This chain uses TRBV6-5 with TRBJ2-5; 10 bases map to TRBD1. Germline loops: CDR1 MNHEY, CDR2 SVGAGI. After removal of 6 bases from V and 4 bases from J, the junction contained 5 bases not matched to a gene. This CDR3 is built from 14 residues. CDR3 amino acids: CASSPDRGGETQYF. CDR3 in DNA: TGTGCCAGCAGCCCGGACAGGGGGGGAGAGACCCAGTACTTC.

This clonotype turned up a few times. The chain is built from TRBV28 and TRBJ1-2; a possible D gene is TRBD1 (5 bases). V lost 4 bases, J lost 8 bases, and 20 bases lay in between. Germline V lookup: CDR1 MDHEN, CDR2 SYDVKM. This CDR3 region has 15 residues. The CDR3: CASSSAGRDWVGYTF. The CDR3 DNA reads as TGTGCCAGCAGTTCCGCCGGGCGGGACTGGGTAGGCTACACCTTC.

There are many counts of this clonotype. This chain links TRBV7-3 with TRBJ2-1; possible D gene TRBD2, 6 bases. V was trimmed by 6 bases and J by 4 bases, leaving 13 bases between them. CDR3 length: 14 amino acids. Germline V gene lookup returns CDR1 SGHTA and CDR2 FQGTGA. The CDR3 DNA sequence: TGTGCCAGCAGTATCGACGGGGGTTACAATGAGCAGTTCTTC. Protein: CASSIDGGYNEQFF. The complete variable domain, with remaining parts taken from reference TRBV7-3 and TRBJ2-1, reads GAGVSQTPSNKVTEKGKYVELRCDPISGHTALYWYRQSLGQGPEFLIYFQGTGAADDSGLPNDRFFAVRPEGSVSTLKIQRTERGDSAVYLCASSIDGGYNEQFFGPGTRLTVL.

This clonotype was counted between two and nine times. In nucleotides, the CDR3 is TGTGCCAGCAGCTCCCACAGGGGGCCGTCCGGGGAGCTGTTTTTT. Translated, it gives CASSSHRGPSGELFF. The chain couples TRBV7-2 to TRBJ2-2; 9 bases are shared with TRBD1. V dropped 4 bases and J dropped 6; count of bases not matched to a gene: 6. The CDR3 spans 15 residues. Germline V gene sequence: CDR1 SGHTA, CDR2 FQGNSA.